Reported below is one T cell receptor beta chain. The data belong to a study of blood T cell repertoires in COVID-19. Whole-study context: The origin of the acute and convalescent COVID-19 samples was the United States, Italy and Spain. T cells, B-cell-depleted T cells, or PBMCs provided the cDNA or gDNA that served as material.

Clones were read by immunoSEQ multiplex PCR, and TCRdb kept only the in-frame ones, dropping some. The sample carries about 110,000 clones, 88% recorded once. The CDR3 sequence is 13 residues long. CDR1 and CDR2 from the germline V gene are MGHDK and SYGVNS. J was trimmed by 3 bases and V by 9 bases; bases with no gene match: 1. Input material: peripheral blood. The gene calls are TRBV25-1 and TRBJ2-1, with 11 bases matching TRBD2. The TCR comes from a human donor in a cohort sampled during active COVID-19. In DNA, the CDR3 is TGTGCCAGTACTAGCGGGAGCTACAATGAGCAGTTCTTC. As protein: CASTSGSYNEQFF.